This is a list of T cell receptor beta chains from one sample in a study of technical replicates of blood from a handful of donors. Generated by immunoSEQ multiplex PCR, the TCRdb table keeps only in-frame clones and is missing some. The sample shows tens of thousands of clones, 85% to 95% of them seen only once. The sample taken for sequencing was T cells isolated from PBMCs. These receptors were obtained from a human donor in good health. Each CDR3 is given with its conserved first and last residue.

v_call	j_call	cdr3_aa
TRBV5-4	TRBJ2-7	CASSFGGAEAYEQYF
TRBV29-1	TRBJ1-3	CSVTRGNTIYF
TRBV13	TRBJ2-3	CASSLPSSGTDTQYF
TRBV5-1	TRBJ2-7	CASRMDSTYEQYF
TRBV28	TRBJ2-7	CASSFLSDRTYEQYF
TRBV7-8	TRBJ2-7	CASSLAGGGSYEQYF
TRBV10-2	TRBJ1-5	CASSDGDQPQHF
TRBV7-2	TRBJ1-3	CASSPSGRPTEAGNTIYF
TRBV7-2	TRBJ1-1	CASRTYTEAFF
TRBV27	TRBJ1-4	CASSPQGRKEKLFF
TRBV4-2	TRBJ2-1	CASNGRLAGVNEQFF
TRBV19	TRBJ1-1	CASSIGGGTLNTEAFF
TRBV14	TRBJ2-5	CASSQDWGNQETQYF
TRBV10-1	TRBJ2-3	CASSGPPGRGTDTQYF
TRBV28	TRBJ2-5	CASSLLRRDQETQYF
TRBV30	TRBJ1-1	CAFNRNTEAFF
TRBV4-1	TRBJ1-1	CASSQIASGAEAFF
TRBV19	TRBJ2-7	CASSTEYGTSGTYSSYEQYF
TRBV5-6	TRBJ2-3	CASRSEFSTDTQYF
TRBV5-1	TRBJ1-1	CASSEGDRANTEAFF
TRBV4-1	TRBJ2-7	CASSQEGAPGYEQYF
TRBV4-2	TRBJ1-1	CASSQRTGKAGNTEAFF
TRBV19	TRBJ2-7	CASSILAGYGEQYF
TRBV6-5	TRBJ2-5	CASRVTSEGETQYF
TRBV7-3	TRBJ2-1	CASSSGLAGGANEQFF
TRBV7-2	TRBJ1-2	CASSLASGDHGYTF
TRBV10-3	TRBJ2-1	CAIGGLALSSYNEQFF
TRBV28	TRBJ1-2	CATSNSNYGYTF
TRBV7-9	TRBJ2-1	CASSSHLGTSGKNEQFF
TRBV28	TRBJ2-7	CASTESRGRDEQYF
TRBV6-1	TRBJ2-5	CASSEGYRGPQETQYF